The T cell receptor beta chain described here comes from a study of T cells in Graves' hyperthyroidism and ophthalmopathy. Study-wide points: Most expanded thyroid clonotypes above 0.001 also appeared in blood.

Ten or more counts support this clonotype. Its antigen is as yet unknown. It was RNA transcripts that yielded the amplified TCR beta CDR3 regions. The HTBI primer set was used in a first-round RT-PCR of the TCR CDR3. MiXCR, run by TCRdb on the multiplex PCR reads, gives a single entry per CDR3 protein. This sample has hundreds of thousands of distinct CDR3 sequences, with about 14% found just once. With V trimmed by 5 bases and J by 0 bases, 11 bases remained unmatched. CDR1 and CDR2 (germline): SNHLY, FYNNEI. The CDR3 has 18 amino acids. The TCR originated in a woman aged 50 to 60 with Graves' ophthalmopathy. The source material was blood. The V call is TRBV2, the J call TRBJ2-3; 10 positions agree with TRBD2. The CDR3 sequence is CASSQRRTSGRSTDTQYF. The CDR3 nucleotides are TGTGCCAGCAGTCAGAGACGGACTAGCGGAAGAAGCACAGATACGCAGTATTTT. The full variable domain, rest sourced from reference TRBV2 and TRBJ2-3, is EPEVTQTPSHQVTQMGQEVILRCVPISNHLYFYWYRQILGQKVEFLVSFYNNEISEKSEIFDDQFSVERPDGSNFTLKIRSTKLEDSAMYFCASSQRRTSGRSTDTQYFGPGTRLTVL.